These 2 T cell receptor beta chains share one sample of origin, sequenced in a study of post-analysis software for immune sequencing data. Study-wide results and limits: When patients were compared with controls, four to six TRBV segments were more frequent, TRBV5-6, TRBV5-1 and TRBV20-1 among them.

TCR beta cDNA libraries included unique molecular identifiers. TCRdb re-analysed the PCR reads in MiXCR, keeping a single row per CDR3 protein. The repertoire holds roughly 800,000 distinct CDR3 sequences, with around 45% as singletons. Their cognate antigens are unknown. Sequenced input: blood. All receptors come from a girl under 18 with multiple sclerosis.

This clonotype was seen only a few times. This chain links TRBV14 with TRBJ2-5; tentatively, D is TRBD2 (5 bases). The CDR3 loop spans 13 amino acids. Germline V gene data show CDR1 as SGHDN and CDR2 as FVKESK. Trimming shortened V by 1 base and J by 5 bases, and 8 bases separated the two germline ends. The CDR3 loop is CASSQGTQETQYF. Written as DNA, the CDR3 is TGTGCCAGCAGCCAAGGGACTCAGGAGACCCAGTACTTC. The full variable domain, completed using reference TRBV14 and TRBJ2-5, is EAGVTQFPSHSVIEKGQTVTLRCDPISGHDNLYWYRRVMGKEIKFLLHFVKESKQDESGMPNNRFLAERTGGTYSTLKVQPAELEDSGVYFCASSQGTQETQYFGPGTRLLVL.

CDR3 sequence (DNA): TGCAGCGTTGATGGCGGCGCGGCAGAGACCCAGTTCTTC. This translates into CSVDGGAAETQFF. The genes are TRBV29-1 and TRBJ2-1; D remains unclear. The CDR3 extends over 13 amino acids. Trimming took off 3 bases at V and 13 bases at J, with 19 bases between the two ends. In germline, CDR1 is SQVTM, CDR2 ANQGSEA.